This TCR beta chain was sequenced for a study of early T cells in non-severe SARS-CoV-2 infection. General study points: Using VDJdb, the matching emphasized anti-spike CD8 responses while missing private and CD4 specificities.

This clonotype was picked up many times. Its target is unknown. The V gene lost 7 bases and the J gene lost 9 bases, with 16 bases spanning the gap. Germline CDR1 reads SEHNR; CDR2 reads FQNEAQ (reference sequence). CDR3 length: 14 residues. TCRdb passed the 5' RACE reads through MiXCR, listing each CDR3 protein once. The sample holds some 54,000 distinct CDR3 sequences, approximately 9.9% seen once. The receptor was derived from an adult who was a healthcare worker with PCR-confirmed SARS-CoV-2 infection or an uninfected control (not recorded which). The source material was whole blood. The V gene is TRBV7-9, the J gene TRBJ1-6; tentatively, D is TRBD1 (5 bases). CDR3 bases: TGTGCCAGCATCAAACGGGGCCAGTCTTCACCCCTCCACTTT. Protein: CASIKRGQSSPLHF.